This TCR beta chain was retrieved from a study of blood T cell repertoires in COVID-19. Overall study context: The United States, Italy and Spain supplied acute and convalescent COVID-19 samples.

The CDR3 is 16 amino acids. Germline CDR1 is SNHLY and CDR2 is FYNNEI. Trimming cost V 1 base and J 5 bases; bases outside gene matches: 5. This table comes from immunoSEQ multiplex PCR, and its TCRdb copy is limited to in-frame clones, with some not included. The table records 110,000 to 150,000 clones, approximately 89% of them present only once. This receptor was taken from a woman in her fifties or sixties with acute or convalescent COVID-19. The chain uses TRBV2 and TRBJ2-5; 12 bases are a match to TRBD2. Sequences were obtained from peripheral blood. The CDR3 DNA follows: TGTGCCAGCAGTGAAGGACTAGCGGGAGCGAGGGAGACCCAGTACTTC. Its protein is CASSEGLAGARETQYF.